One sample yielded the 20 T cell receptor beta chains listed below, sequenced in a study of blood T cell repertoires in COVID-19. The data were produced by immunoSEQ multiplex PCR, yet TCRdb's version contains in-frame clones alone and is incomplete. The sample records around 23,000 clones, about nine tenths being singletons. The specimen was peripheral blood. These receptors were taken from a woman older than 75 with active or convalescent COVID-19.

This sequence joins TRBV28 and TRBJ2-2; D is possibly TRBD2 (5 bases). The CDR3 covers 13 residues. The germline V gene encodes CDR1 MDHEN and CDR2 SYDVKM. Trimming shortened V by 7 bases and J by 4 bases, and 10 bases separated the two germline ends. The CDR3 DNA follows: TGTGCCAGCATCGCGAGCGGCACCGGGGAGCTGTTTTTT. This sequence encodes CASIASGTGELFF. The complete variable domain, with remaining parts taken from reference TRBV28 and TRBJ2-2, reads DVKVTQSSRYLVKRTGEKVFLECVQDMDHENMFWYRQDPGLGLRLIYFSYDVKMKEKGDIPEGYSVSREKKERFSLILESASTNQTSMYLCASIASGTGELFFGEGSRLTVL.

The V gene is TRBV6-2 or TRBV6-3, the J gene TRBJ1-5, with no clear D. Per the germline V gene, CDR1 is MNHEY and CDR2 is SVGEGT. V was clipped by 5 bases and J by 3 bases, with 14 bases between them. This CDR3 has 15 residues. The CDR3 protein is CASSPRTGLNQPQHF. The DNA for the CDR3 is TGTGCCAGCAGTCCCCGGACCGGACTCAATCAGCCCCAGCATTTT.

The V call is TRBV19, the J call TRBJ1-2, with D possibly matching TRBD1 (5 bases). Germline-derived CDR1 and CDR2 are LNHDA and SQIVND (reference sequence). The ends were cut back, 5 bases at V and 4 bases at J, with 11 bases in the middle. This CDR3 region has 13 residues. The CDR3 DNA follows: TGTGCCAGTAGTCCAACGACAGTCTATGGCTACACCTTC. Encoded protein: CASSPTTVYGYTF.

This clone has more than one count but fewer than ten. This sequence joins TRBV4-1 and TRBJ2-7; tentatively, D is TRBD2 (5 bases). This CDR3 region has 14 residues. The V end was cut by 1 base, the J end by 6 bases, with 13 bases between. The germline gives CDR1 MGHRA, CDR2 YSYEKL. CDR3 DNA: TGCGCCAGCAGCCAAGGGCTAGCATCAGTCGAGCAGTACTTC. This translates into CASSQGLASVEQYF.

The chain employs TRBV2 and TRBJ1-5; TRBD1 matches 9 bases. This CDR3 contains 15 residues. Germline V gives CDR1 SNHLY, CDR2 FYNNEI. The J segment lost 6 bases and the V segment lost 6 bases, leaving 9 bases of the junction unmatched. The DNA for the CDR3 is TGTGCCAGCAGATCGGACAGGGGCTTTGGTCAGCCCCAGCATTTT. It yields the protein CASRSDRGFGQPQHF.

CDR3 DNA: TGTGCCAGCCTCCCCGAGAACTATGGCTACACCTTC. Protein: CASLPENYGYTF. This chain connects TRBV12-3 or TRBV12-4 to TRBJ1-2; no clear D. The CDR3 sequence is 12 residues long. V was pared by 8 bases and J by 2 bases, with 9 bases between.

The V call is TRBV6-4, the J call TRBJ2-3; D unclear. V was clipped by 0 bases and J by 3 bases, with 4 bases between them. CDR1 and CDR2 (germline): MRHNA, SNTAGT. The CDR3 is 13 residues long. CDR3 sequence: CASSDSTTDTQYF. DNA for the CDR3: TGTGCCAGCAGTGACTCGACAACAGATACGCAGTATTTT.

The chain links TRBV28 to TRBJ1-5; D unclear. Trimming took 7 bases from V and 4 from J, leaving 14 bases between them. The CDR3 runs to 14 residues. Germline lookup yields CDR1 MDHEN and CDR2 SYDVKM. The CDR3 DNA follows: TGTGCCAGCACCCTGCGGGATTTTAATCAGCCCCAGCATTTT. It codes for CASTLRDFNQPQHF.

This chain links TRBV3-1 (or the pseudogene TRBV3-2) with TRBJ1-6; D unclear. V lost 6 bases to trimming and J lost 13 bases, with 19 bases between them. The germline gives CDR1 LGHDT, CDR2 YNNKEL (reference sequence). The length of the CDR3 is 14 residues. The CDR3 loop is CASSAGSIVSPLHF. CDR3 DNA: TGTGCCAGCAGTGCCGGGTCCATCGTTTCGCCCCTCCACTTT.

The chain carries TRBV19 and TRBJ1-1; 9 bases map to TRBD1. CDR3 length equals 15 residues. The germline gives CDR1 LNHDA, CDR2 SQIVND (reference sequence). Trimming cost V 3 bases and J 1 base; bases outside gene matches: 3. CDR3 DNA: TGTGCCAGTAGTATTACGGGACAGGGGAACACTGAAGCTTTCTTT. This codes for CASSITGQGNTEAFF.

The J gene is TRBJ2-6, the V gene TRBV19; TRBD1 matches 8 bases. V lost 3 bases and J lost 2; bases outside the gene matches: 6. In germline, CDR1 is LNHDA, CDR2 SQIVND (reference sequence). This CDR3 region has 17 residues. The CDR3, as DNA: TGTGCCAGTAGTATCCGAATGACAGGGGCTGGGGCCAACGTCCTGACTTTC. This translates into CASSIRMTGAGANVLTF.

The V call is TRBV12-3 or TRBV12-4, the J call TRBJ2-2, with TRBD2 as a possible D gene (6 bases). V was shortened by 8 bases and J by 3 bases, with 10 bases between the two germline ends. The CDR3 consists of 13 residues. The chain's CDR3 is CASRDSDTGELFF. CDR3 sequence (DNA): TGTGCCAGCCGGGACTCGGACACCGGGGAGCTGTTTTTT.

This chain connects TRBV6-5 to TRBJ1-5; D not resolved. V was pared by 6 bases and J by 4 bases, with 13 bases between. The CDR3 consists of 14 residues. Per germline, CDR1 MNHEY and CDR2 SVGAGI. CDR3 region: CASSMVLTNQPQHF. The CDR3 DNA sequence: TGTGCCAGCAGCATGGTACTTACGAATCAGCCCCAGCATTTT.

This clone has more than one count but fewer than ten. The chain recombines TRBV28 with TRBJ1-3; no reliable D call. Germline loops: CDR1 MDHEN, CDR2 SYDVKM. Trimming removed 6 bases at V and 0 bases at J, with 12 bases between. CDR3 length equals 15 residues. CDR3 in amino acids: CASSTPYLSGNTIYF. The CDR3 DNA follows: TGTGCCAGCAGCACACCGTACCTCTCTGGAAACACCATATATTTT.

The chain combines TRBV18 with TRBJ1-2; 7 nucleotides align to TRBD1. Germline values: CDR1 KGHSH, CDR2 LQKENI. With 3 bases clipped from V and 0 bases from J, the junction kept 4 bases outside the gene matches. The CDR3 sequence is 15 residues long. CDR3: CASSPGTATNYGYTF. Written as DNA, the CDR3 is TGTGCCAGCTCACCTGGGACAGCTACTAACTATGGCTACACCTTC.

This chain joins TRBV28 and TRBJ2-7; maybe TRBD1 (7 bases). The V end was cut by 5 bases, the J end by 6 bases, with 11 bases between. Germline V gene data show CDR1 as MDHEN and CDR2 as SYDVKM. The CDR3 extends over 12 amino acids. This chain's CDR3 is CASSPGGGEQYF. In nucleotides, the CDR3 is TGTGCCAGCAGTCCAGGGGGAGGCGAGCAGTACTTC. The complete variable domain, with remaining parts taken from reference TRBV28 and TRBJ2-7, reads DVKVTQSSRYLVKRTGEKVFLECVQDMDHENMFWYRQDPGLGLRLIYFSYDVKMKEKGDIPEGYSVSREKKERFSLILESASTNQTSMYLCASSPGGGEQYFGPGTRLTVT.

V usage is TRBV7-2 and J usage is TRBJ2-5; 9 bases map to TRBD1. The length of the CDR3 is 13 residues. Germline-derived CDR1 and CDR2 are SGHTA and FQGNSA. V shed 4 bases, J shed 3 bases, and the junction held 0 bases outside the gene matches. This CDR3 is CASSWDREETQYF. Written as DNA, the CDR3 is TGTGCCAGCAGCTGGGACAGGGAAGAGACCCAGTACTTC.

This chain connects TRBV6-5 to TRBJ1-1, with D hard to call. The germline V and J ends were trimmed by 2 bases and 9 bases, with 10 bases remaining between them. Germline CDR1 reads MNHEY; CDR2 reads SVGAGI. The CDR3 sequence is 12 residues long. The CDR3 bases are TGTGCCAGCAGTTACCCTGTTTCCCAAGCTTTCTTT. Its protein is CASSYPVSQAFF.

V and J are TRBV2 and TRBJ1-1; 7 positions match TRBD1. Germline values: CDR1 SNHLY, CDR2 FYNNEI. V trimming: 6 bases; J trimming: 0 bases; junction bases outside the gene matches: 7. This CDR3 contains 15 residues. As DNA, the CDR3 is TGTGCCAGCAGCCGACAGGGCTCAATGAACACTGAAGCTTTCTTT. As protein: CASSRQGSMNTEAFF.

The chain joins TRBV12-3 or TRBV12-4 to TRBJ1-2; D uncertain. The CDR3 extends over 13 amino acids. V lost 6 bases and J 7 bases, leaving 15 bases between the germline ends. In nucleotides, the CDR3 is TGTGCCAGCAGACCCTATAGGAGCGGTGGCTACACCTTC. This encodes CASRPYRSGGYTF.